These 2 T cell receptor beta chains originate from one sample sequenced in a study of cytomegalovirus exposure and HLA in healthy donors. Only in-frame clones appear in the TCRdb table, and some are missing; sequencing was by immunoSEQ multiplex PCR. The data show some 200,000 clones, with approximately 86% seen just once and more than 5.5% held by the top ten. The sequenced sample consisted of PBMCs. These TCRs come from a man under 40 in good health and CMV-seropositive.

V and J are TRBV4-1 and TRBJ2-5; no clear D. V gave up 3 bases and J gave up 5 bases, with 13 bases separating them. CDR3 size: 14 residues. The germline CDR1 and CDR2 sequences are MGHRA and YSYEKL. CDR3 DNA sequence: TGCGCCAGCAGCCAGTTCGCGTTAGTGGAGACCCAGTACTTC. It codes for CASSQFALVETQYF.

This clone was seen only a few times. The chain combines TRBV18 with TRBJ1-5; D is undetermined. From germline, CDR1 is KGHSH and CDR2 LQKENI. Trimming stripped 0 bases from V and 2 bases from J, with 11 bases between. The CDR3 sequence is 16 residues long. The CDR3 DNA is TGTGCCAGCTCACCACCAGGCAGTCGGCGCAATCAGCCCCAGCATTTT. Its translation is CASSPPGSRRNQPQHF.